Detailed here is one T cell receptor beta chain. Its antigen is undetermined. This CDR3 contains 12 residues. The germline gives CDR1 SGHTA, CDR2 FQGTGA. V lost 10 bases and J lost 6; bases outside the gene matches: 7. This record comes from a study of CD8 T cells in Susac syndrome. With random hexamers, reverse transcription was performed on about 0.5 to 1 ug of RNA. TCRdb reprocessed the immunoSEQ multiplex PCR reads via MiXCR and lists one record per CDR3 protein. The data show some 130,000 distinct CDR3 sequences, around 90% seen once. Whole-study results and caveats: The study's TCR sequencing and HLA analysis covered a relatively small number of individuals, and the study acknowledged this.

Sequencing of TCR beta drew on CD8+ and CD4+ T cells from blood. Both CD4+ and CD8+ T cells were negatively isolated, and TEMRA cells underwent FACS enrichment. The sequence was obtained from a human donor with multiple sclerosis. The rearrangement uses TRBV7-3 and TRBJ2-3; 7 bases agree with TRBD1. The sample taken for sequencing was CD8+ T cells from PBMCs. The CDR3 sequence is CATSDREDTQYF. CDR3 nucleotides: TGTGCCACTTCCGACAGGGAGGATACGCAGTATTTT.